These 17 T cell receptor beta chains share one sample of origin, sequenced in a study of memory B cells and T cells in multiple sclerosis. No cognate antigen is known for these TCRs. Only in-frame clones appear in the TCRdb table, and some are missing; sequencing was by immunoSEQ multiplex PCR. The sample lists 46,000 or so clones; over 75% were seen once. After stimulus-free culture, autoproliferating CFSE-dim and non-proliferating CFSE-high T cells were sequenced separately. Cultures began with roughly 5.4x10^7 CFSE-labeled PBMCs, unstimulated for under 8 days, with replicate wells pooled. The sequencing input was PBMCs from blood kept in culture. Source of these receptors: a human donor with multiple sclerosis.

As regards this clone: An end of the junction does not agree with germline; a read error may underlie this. The chain's CDR3 is CASGLYRGLSYEQYF. The CDR3 region has the DNA TGTGCCAGCGGCCTCTACAGGGGGCTCTCCTATGAGCAGTACTTC. The chain joins TRBV6-6 to TRBJ2-7; 9 positions agree with TRBD1. The CDR3 runs to 15 residues. Germline CDR1 and CDR2: MNHNY and SVGAGI (reference sequence).

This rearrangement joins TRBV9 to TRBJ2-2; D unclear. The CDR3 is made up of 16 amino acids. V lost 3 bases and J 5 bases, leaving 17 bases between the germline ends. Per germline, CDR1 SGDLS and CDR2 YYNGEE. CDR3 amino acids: CASSAPPGSWTGELFF. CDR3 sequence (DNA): TGTGCCAGCAGCGCACCTCCCGGTAGTTGGACCGGGGAGCTGTTTTTT. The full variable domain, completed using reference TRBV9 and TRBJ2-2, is DSGVTQTPKHLITATGQRVTLRCSPRSGDLSVYWYQQSLDQGLQFLIQYYNGEERAKGNILERFSAQQFPDLHSELNLSSLELGDSALYFCASSAPPGSWTGELFFGEGSRLTVL.

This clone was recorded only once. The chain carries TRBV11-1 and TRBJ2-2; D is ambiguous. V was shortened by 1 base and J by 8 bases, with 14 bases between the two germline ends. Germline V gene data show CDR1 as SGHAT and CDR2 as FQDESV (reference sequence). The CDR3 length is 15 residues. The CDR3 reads CASSLVSIAPGELFF. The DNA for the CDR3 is TGTGCCAGCAGCTTAGTCTCGATCGCGCCGGGGGAGCTGTTTTTT. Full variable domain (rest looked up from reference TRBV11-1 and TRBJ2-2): EAEVAQSPRYKITEKSQAVAFWCDPISGHATLYWYRQILGQGPELLVQFQDESVVDDSQLPKDRFSAERLKGVDSTLKIQPAELGDSAMYLCASSLVSIAPGELFFGEGSRLTVL.

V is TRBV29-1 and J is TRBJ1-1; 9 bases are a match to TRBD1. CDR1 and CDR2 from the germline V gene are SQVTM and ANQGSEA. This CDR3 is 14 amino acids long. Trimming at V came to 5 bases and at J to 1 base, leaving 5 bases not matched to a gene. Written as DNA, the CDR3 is TGCAGCGTTCCACCGGGACAGGGGAACACTGAAGCTTTCTTT. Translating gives CSVPPGQGNTEAFF.

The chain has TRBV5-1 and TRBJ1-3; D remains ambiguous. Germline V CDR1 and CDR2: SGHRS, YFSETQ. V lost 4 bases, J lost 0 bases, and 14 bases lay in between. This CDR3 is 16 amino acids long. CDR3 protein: CASSQSLGSSGNTIYF. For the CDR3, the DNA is TGCGCCAGCAGCCAGAGTTTAGGGAGCTCTGGAAACACCATATATTTT.

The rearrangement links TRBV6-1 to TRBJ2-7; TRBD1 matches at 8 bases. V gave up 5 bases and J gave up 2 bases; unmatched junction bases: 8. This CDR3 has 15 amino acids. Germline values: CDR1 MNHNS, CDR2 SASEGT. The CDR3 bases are TGTGCCAGCAGTCCCGACAGGGGATATCCCTACGAGCAGTACTTC. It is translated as CASSPDRGYPYEQYF.

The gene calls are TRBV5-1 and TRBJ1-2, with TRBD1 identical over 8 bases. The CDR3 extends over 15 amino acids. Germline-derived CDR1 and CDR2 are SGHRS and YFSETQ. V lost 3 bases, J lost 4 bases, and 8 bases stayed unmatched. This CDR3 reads CASSSGQGIGYGYTF. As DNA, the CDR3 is TGCGCCAGCAGCTCTGGACAGGGAATAGGCTATGGCTACACCTTC.

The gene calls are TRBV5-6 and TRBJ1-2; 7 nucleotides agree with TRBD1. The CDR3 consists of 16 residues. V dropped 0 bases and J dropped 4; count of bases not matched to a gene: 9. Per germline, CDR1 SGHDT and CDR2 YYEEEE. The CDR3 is CASSLVGRNRGYGYTF. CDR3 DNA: TGTGCCAGCAGCTTGGTGGGGAGGAACAGGGGCTATGGCTACACCTTC.

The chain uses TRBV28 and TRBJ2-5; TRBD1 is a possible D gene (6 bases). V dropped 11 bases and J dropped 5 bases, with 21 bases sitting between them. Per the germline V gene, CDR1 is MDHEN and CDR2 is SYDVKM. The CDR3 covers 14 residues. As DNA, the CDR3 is TGTGCCGCGCCGTGGGGGCCCTGCGGGGAGACCCAGTACTTC. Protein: CAAPWGPCGETQYF. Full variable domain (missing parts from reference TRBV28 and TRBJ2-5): DVKVTQSSRYLVKRTGEKVFLECVQDMDHENMFWYRQDPGLGLRLIYFSYDVKMKEKGDIPEGYSVSREKKERFSLILESASTNQTSMYLCAAPWGPCGETQYFGPGTRLLVL.

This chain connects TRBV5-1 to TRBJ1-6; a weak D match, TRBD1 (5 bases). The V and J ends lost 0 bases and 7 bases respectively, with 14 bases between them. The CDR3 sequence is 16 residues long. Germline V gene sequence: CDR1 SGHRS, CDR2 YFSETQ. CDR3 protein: CASSLGLGRENSPLHF. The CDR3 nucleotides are TGCGCCAGCAGCTTGGGTTTGGGCAGGGAAAATTCACCCCTCCACTTT.

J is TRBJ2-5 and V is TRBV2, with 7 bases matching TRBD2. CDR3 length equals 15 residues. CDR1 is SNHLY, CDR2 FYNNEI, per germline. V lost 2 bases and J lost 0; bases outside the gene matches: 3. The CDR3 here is CASSERGEYQETQYF. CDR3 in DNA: TGTGCCAGCAGTGAACGGGGGGAGTACCAAGAGACCCAGTACTTC.

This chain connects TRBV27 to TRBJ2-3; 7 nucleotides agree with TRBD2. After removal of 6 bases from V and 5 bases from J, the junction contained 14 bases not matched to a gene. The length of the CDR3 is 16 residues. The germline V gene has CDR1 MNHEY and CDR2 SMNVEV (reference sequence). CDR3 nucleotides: TGTGCCAGCAGGGCCCTGGGACGGGGGGAGGGAGATACGCAGTATTTT. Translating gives CASRALGRGEGDTQYF.

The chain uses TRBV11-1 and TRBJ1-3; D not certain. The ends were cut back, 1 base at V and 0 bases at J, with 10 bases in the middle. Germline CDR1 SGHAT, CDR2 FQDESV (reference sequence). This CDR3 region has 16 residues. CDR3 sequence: CASSLGEPISGNTIYF. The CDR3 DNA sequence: TGTGCCAGCAGCTTAGGGGAGCCCATCTCTGGAAACACCATATATTTT.

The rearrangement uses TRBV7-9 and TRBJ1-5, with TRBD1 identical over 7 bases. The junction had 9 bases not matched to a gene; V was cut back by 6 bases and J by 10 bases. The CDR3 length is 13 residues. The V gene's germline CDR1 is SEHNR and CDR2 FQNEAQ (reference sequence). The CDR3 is CASRTDRAEPQHF. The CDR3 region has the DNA TGTGCCAGCAGGACAGACAGGGCGGAACCCCAGCATTTT.

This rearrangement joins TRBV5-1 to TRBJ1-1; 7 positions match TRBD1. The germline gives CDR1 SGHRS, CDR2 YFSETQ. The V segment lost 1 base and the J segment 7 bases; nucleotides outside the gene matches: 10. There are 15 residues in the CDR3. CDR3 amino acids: CASSLRQGLGLEAFF. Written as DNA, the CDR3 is TGCGCCAGCAGCTTGCGACAGGGCCTAGGGCTTGAAGCTTTCTTT.

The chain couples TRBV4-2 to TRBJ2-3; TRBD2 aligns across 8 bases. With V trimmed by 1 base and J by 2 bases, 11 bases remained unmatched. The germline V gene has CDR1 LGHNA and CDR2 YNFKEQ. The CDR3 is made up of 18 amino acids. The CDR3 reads CASSQGRRRGGNTDTQYF. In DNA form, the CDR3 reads TGTGCCAGCAGCCAAGGGAGGAGACGGGGGGGTAACACAGATACGCAGTATTTT.

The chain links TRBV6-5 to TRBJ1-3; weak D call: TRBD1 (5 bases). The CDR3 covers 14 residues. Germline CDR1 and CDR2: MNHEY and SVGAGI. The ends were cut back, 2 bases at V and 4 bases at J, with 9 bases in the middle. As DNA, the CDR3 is TGTGCCAGCAGTTACCGCCCAGGGGGAAACACCATATATTTT. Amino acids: CASSYRPGGNTIYF.